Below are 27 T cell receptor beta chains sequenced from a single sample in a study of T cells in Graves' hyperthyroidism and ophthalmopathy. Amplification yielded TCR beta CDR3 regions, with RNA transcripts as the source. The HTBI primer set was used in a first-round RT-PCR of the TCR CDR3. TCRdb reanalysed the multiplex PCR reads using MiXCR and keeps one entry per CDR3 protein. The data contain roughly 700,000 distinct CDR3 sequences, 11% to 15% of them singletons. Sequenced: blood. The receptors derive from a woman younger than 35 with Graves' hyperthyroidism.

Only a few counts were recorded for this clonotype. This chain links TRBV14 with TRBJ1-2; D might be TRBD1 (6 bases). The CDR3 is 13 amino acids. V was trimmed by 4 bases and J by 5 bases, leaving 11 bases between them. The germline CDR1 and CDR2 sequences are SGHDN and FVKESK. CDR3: CASSRDIGYGYTF. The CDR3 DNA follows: TGTGCCAGCAGCCGGGACATCGGATATGGCTACACCTTC.

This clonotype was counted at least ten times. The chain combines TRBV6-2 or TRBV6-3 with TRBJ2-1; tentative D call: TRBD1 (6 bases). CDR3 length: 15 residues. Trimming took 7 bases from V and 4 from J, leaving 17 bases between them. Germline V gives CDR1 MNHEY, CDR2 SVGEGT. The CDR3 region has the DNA TGTGCCAGCACCCACTCCTGGGGGCGGTACAATGAGCAGTTCTTC. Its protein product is CASTHSWGRYNEQFF.

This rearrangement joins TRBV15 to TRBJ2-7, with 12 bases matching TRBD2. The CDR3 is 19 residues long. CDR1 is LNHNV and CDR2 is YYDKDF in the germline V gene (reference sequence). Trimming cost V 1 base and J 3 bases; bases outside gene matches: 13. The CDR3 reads CATSRGRTSGTYRLYEQYF. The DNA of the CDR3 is TGTGCCACCAGCAGAGGTCGGACTAGCGGGACCTACCGGCTCTACGAGCAGTACTTC.

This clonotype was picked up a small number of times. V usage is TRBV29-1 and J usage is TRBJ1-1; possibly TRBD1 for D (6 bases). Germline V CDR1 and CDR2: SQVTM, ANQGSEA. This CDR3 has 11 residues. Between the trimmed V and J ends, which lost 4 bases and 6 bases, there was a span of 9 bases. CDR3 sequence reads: CSVVWGPEAFF. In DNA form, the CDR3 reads TGCAGCGTTGTCTGGGGGCCTGAAGCTTTCTTT.

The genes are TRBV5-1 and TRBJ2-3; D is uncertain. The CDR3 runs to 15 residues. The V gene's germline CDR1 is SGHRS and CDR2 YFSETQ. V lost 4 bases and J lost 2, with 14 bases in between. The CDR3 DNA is TGCGCCAGCAGCCGGGTCAACAGTCTCACAGATACGCAGTATTTT. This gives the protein CASSRVNSLTDTQYF. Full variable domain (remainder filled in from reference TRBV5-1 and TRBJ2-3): KAGVTQTPRYLIKTRGQQVTLSCSPISGHRSVSWYQQTPGQGLQFLFEYFSETQRNKGNFPGRFSGRQFSNSRSEMNVSTLELGDSALYLCASSRVNSLTDTQYFGPGTRLTVL.

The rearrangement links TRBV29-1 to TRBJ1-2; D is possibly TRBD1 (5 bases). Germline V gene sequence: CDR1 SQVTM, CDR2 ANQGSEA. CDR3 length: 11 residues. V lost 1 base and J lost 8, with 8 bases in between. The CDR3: CSVEGGRGYTF. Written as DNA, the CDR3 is TGCAGCGTTGAAGGGGGCCGGGGCTACACCTTC. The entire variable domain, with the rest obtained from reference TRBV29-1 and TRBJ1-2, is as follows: SAVISQKPSRDICQRGTSLTIQCQVDSQVTMMFWYRQQPGQSLTLIATANQGSEATYESGFVIDKFPISRPNLTFSTLTVSNMSPEDSSIYLCSVEGGRGYTFGSGTRLTVV.

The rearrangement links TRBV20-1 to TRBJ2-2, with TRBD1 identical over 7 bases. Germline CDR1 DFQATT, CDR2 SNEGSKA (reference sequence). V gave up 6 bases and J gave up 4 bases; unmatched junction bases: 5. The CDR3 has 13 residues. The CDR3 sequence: CSAVGQLTGELFF. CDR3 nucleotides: TGCAGTGCCGTGGGACAGCTCACCGGGGAGCTGTTTTTT.

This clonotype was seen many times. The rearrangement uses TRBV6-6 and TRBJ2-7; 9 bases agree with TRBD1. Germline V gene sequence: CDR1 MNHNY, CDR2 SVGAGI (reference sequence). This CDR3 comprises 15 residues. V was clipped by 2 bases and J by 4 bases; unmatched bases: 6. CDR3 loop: CASSYPRTGAYEQYF. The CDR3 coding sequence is TGTGCCAGCAGTTACCCCAGGACAGGGGCTTACGAGCAGTACTTC.

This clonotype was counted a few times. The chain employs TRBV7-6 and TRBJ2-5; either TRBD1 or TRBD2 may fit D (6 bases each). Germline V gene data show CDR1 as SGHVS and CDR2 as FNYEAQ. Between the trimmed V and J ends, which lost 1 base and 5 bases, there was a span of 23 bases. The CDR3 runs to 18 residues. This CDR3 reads CASSLGGYPGAMMETQYF. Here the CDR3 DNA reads TGTGCCAGCAGCTTAGGAGGTTATCCGGGGGCTATGATGGAGACCCAGTACTTC.

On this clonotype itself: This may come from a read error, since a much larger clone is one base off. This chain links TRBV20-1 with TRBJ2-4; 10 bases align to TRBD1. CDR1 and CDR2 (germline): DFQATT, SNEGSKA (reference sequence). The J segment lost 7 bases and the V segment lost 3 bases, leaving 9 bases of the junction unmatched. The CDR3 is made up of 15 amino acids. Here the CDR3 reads CSARARDRGRNIQYF. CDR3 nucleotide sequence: TGCAGTGCTAGGGCCCGGGACAGGGGTAGGAACATTCAGTACTTC.

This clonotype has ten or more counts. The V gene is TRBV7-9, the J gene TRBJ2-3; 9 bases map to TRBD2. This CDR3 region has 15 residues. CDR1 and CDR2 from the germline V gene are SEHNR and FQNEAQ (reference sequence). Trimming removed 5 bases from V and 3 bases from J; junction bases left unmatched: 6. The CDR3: CASSASGIGTDTQYF. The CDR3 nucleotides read TGTGCCAGCAGCGCTAGCGGGATAGGGACAGATACGCAGTATTTT.

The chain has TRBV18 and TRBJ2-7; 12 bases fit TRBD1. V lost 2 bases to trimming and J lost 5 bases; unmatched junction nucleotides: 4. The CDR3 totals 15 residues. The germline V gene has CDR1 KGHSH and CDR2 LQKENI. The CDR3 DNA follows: TGTGCCAGCTCACCAACCGGGACAGGGGGCAACGAGCAGTACTTC. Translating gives CASSPTGTGGNEQYF.

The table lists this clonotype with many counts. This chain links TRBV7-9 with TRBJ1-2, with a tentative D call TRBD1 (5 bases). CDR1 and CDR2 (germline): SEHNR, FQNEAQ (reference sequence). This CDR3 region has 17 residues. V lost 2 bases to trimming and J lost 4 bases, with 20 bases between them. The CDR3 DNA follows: TGTGCCAGCAGCTTACTGGGTTCACAGGCCGCCCTCTATGGCTACACCTTC. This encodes CASSLLGSQAALYGYTF.

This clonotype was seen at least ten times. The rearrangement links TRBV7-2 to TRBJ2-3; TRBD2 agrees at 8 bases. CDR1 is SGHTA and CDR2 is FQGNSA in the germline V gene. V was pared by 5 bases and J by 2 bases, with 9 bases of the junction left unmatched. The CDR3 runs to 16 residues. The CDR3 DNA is TGTGCCAGCAGCCCTGGACTAGCACCAGTCACAGATACGCAGTATTTT. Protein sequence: CASSPGLAPVTDTQYF.

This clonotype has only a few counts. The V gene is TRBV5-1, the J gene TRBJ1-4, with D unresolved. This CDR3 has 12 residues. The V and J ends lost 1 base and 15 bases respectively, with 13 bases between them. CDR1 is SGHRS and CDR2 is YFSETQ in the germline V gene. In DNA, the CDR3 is TGCGCCAGCAGCTTGACCCGGCCCGGGATGTTTTTT. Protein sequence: CASSLTRPGMFF.

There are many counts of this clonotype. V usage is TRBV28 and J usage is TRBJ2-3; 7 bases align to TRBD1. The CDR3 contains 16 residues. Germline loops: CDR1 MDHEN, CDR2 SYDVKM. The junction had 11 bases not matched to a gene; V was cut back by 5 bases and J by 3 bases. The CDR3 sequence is CASSRLTGFSTDTQYF. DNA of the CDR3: TGTGCCAGCAGTCGATTGACAGGGTTCAGTACAGATACGCAGTATTTT.

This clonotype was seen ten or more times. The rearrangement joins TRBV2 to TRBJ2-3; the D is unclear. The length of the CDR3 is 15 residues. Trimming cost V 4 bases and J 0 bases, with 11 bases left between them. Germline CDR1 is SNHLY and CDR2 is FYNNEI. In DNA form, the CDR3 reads TGTGCCAGCAGTGTACAGACTCCTAGCACAGATACGCAGTATTTT. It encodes CASSVQTPSTDTQYF. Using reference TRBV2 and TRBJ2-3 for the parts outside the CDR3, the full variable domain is EPEVTQTPSHQVTQMGQEVILRCVPISNHLYFYWYRQILGQKVEFLVSFYNNEISEKSEIFDDQFSVERPDGSNFTLKIRSTKLEDSAMYFCASSVQTPSTDTQYFGPGTRLTVL.

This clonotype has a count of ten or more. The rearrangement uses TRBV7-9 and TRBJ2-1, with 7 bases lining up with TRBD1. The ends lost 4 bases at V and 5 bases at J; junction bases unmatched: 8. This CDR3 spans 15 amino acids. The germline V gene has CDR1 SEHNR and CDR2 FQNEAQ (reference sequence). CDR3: CASSSSGQPNNEQFF. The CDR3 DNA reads TGTGCCAGCAGCTCCTCGGGACAGCCTAACAATGAGCAGTTCTTC.

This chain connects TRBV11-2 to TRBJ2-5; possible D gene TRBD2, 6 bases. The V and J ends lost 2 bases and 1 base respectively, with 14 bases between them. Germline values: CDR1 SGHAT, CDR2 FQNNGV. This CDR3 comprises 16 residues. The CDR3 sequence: CASSLFRLASQETQYF. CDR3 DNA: TGTGCCAGCAGCTTATTCCGTCTAGCGAGCCAAGAGACCCAGTACTTC.

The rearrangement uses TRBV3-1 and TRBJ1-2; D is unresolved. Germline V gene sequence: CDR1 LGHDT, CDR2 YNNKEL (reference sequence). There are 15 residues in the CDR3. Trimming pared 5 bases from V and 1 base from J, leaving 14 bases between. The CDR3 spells CASSIDPQDNYGYTF. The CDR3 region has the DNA TGTGCCAGCAGCATCGACCCCCAAGATAACTATGGCTACACCTTC. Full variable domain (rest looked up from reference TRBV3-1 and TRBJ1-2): DTAVSQTPKYLVTQMGNDKSIKCEQNLGHDTMYWYKQDSKKFLKIMFSYNNKELIINETVPNRFSPKSPDKAHLNLHINSLELGDSAVYFCASSIDPQDNYGYTFGSGTRLTVV.

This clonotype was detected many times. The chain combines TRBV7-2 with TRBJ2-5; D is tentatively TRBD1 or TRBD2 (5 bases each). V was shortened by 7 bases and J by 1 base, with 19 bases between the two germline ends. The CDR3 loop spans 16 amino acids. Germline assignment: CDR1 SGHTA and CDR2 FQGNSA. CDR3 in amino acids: CASIPRGWAAQETQYF. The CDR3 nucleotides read TGTGCCAGCATCCCCCGGGGCTGGGCTGCCCAAGAGACCCAGTACTTC. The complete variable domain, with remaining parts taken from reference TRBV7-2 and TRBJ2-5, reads GAGVSQSPSNKVTEKGKDVELRCDPISGHTALYWYRQSLGQGLEFLIYFQGNSAPDKSGLPSDRFSAERTGGSVSTLTIQRTQQEDSAVYLCASIPRGWAAQETQYFGPGTRLLVL.

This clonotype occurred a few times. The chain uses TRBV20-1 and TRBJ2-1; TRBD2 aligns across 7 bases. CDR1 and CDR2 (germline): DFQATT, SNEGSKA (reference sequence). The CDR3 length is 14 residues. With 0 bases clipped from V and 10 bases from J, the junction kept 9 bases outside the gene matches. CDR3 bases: TGCAGTGCTAGAGAGCGGGAGCAGGCTGGGGAGCAGTTCTTC. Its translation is CSAREREQAGEQFF.

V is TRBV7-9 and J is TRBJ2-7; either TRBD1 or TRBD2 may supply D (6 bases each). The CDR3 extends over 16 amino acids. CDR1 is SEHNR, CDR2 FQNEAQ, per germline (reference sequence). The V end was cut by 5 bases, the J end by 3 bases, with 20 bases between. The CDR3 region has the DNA TGTGCCAGCAGCCAGCCGACAGGAGGGAACCTCTACGAGCAGTACTTC. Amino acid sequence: CASSQPTGGNLYEQYF.

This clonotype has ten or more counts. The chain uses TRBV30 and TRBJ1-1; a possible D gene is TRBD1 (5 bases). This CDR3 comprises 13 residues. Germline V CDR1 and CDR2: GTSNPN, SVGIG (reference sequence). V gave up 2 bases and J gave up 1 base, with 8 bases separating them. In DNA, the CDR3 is TGTGCCTGGAGTAGGGGCTCGAACACTGAAGCTTTCTTT. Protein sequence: CAWSRGSNTEAFF.

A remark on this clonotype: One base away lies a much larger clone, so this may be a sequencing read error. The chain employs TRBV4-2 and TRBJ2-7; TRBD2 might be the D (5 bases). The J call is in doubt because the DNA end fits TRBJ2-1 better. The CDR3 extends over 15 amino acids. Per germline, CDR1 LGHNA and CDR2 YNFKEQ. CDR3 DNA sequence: TGTGCCAGCAGCCAGATGACTGAGGGCTCCTACGAGCAGTTCTTC. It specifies CASSQMTEGSYEQFF.

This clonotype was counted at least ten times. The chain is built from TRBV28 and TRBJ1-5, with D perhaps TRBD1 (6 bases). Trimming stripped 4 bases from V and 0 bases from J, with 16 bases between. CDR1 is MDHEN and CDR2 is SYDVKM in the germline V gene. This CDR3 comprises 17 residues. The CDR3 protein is CASSSLMDSYSNQPQHF. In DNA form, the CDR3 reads TGTGCCAGCAGTTCCCTTATGGACAGCTATAGCAATCAGCCCCAGCATTTT.

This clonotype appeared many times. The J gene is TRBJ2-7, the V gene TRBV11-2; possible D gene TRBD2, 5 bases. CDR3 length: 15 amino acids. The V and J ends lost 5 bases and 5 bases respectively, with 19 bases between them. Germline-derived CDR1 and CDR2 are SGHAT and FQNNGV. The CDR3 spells CASSGADGKIHEQYF. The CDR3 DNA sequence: TGTGCCAGCAGCGGAGCGGACGGAAAGATCCACGAGCAGTACTTC.